These T cell receptor beta chains were read from a single sample in a study of PD-1 blockade in classical Hodgkin lymphoma. Method: immunoSEQ multiplex PCR; TCRdb's copy keeps in-frame clones and lacks some. The repertoire holds more than 9,500 clones, with 70% to 85% as singletons. The material sequenced was CD4+ T cells from blood, taken at baseline. The receptors originated from a human donor with classical Hodgkin lymphoma. The CDR3 runs from the conserved cysteine through the conserved F or W. A D gene is named only where the DNA matches it firmly. A row's size may be missing; if present it is once, few, many or a size class.

v_call	j_call	clone_size	d_call	cdr3_aa	cdr3_nt
TRBV7-8	TRBJ2-3	once	TRBD2	CASSLGLAVQDTQYF	TGTGCCAGCAGCTTAGGGCTAGCGGTGCAAGATACGCAGTATTTT
TRBV7-9	TRBJ1-1	.	TRBD1	CASSFPRGQLNTEAFF	TGTGCCAGCAGCTTCCCCAGGGGGCAGCTAAACACTGAAGCTTTCTTT
TRBV5-6	TRBJ1-1	.	.	CASSLVGRSLIGTEAFF	TGTGCCAGCAGCTTGGTAGGGCGGAGTTTAATCGGCACTGAAGCTTTCTTT
TRBV10-3	TRBJ2-2	.	.	CAISGGVGKNTGELFF	TGTGCCATCAGTGGCGGGGTGGGGAAAAACACCGGGGAGCTGTTTTTT
TRBV10-3	TRBJ2-2	.	TRBD1	CAITPTGVPGELFF	TGTGCCATCACCCCGACAGGGGTCCCCGGGGAGCTGTTTTTT
TRBV10-3	TRBJ2-7	.	.	CAIRLQGGEGLEEQYF	TGTGCCATCAGACTACAGGGAGGCGAGGGACTTGAAGAGCAGTACTTC
TRBV18	TRBJ2-7	.	.	CASSPPGGRSYEQYF	TGTGCCAGCTCACCACCCGGGGGGCGATCCTACGAGCAGTACTTC
TRBV2	TRBJ2-1	once	.	CASSEAGGNEQFF	TGTGCCAGCAGTGAAGCGGGGGGTAATGAGCAGTTCTTC
TRBV10-2	TRBJ2-1	.	TRBD2	CASSERGGGAGPYNEQFF	TGCGCCAGCAGTGAGAGGGGCGGGGGGGCCGGTCCCTACAATGAGCAGTTCTTC
TRBV6-5	TRBJ1-5	.	TRBD1	CASSYPDRVGNQPQHF	TGTGCCAGCAGTTACCCAGACAGGGTTGGCAATCAGCCCCAGCATTTT
TRBV6-5	TRBJ1-5	.	.	CASKRVQGGQPQHF	TGTGCCAGCAAAAGGGTGCAGGGCGGCCAGCCCCAGCATTTT
TRBV11-1	TRBJ2-3	.	TRBD1	CASSFRQGIDTQYF	TGTGCCAGCAGCTTCCGACAGGGGATAGATACGCAGTATTTT
TRBV6-5	TRBJ1-1	.	.	CASSYSGTYLGTEAFF	TGTGCCAGCAGTTACTCTGGGACTTACCTGGGCACTGAAGCTTTCTTT
TRBV2	TRBJ1-1	.	TRBD1	CASSVGQYTEAFF	TGTGCCAGCAGTGTGGGACAGTACACTGAAGCTTTCTTT
TRBV6-1	TRBJ2-7	.	TRBD1	CASSEDGQDEDEQYF	TGTGCCAGCAGTGAAGATGGACAGGATGAAGACGAGCAGTACTTC
TRBV7-8	TRBJ1-4	.	TRBD1	CASSRTGRFNEKLFF	TGTGCCAGCAGCCGGACAGGGAGATTTAATGAAAAACTGTTTTTT
TRBV4-1	TRBJ2-2	.	TRBD1	CASSQGGTGHTGELFF	TGCGCCAGCAGCCAAGGCGGGACAGGGCACACCGGGGAGCTGTTTTTT
TRBV10-2	TRBJ1-1	.	.	CASSLIDRVSEAFF	TGCGCCAGCAGTTTAATTGACCGGGTTTCTGAAGCTTTCTTT
TRBV18	TRBJ1-5	.	TRBD1	CASSPGTGGIQPQHF	TGTGCCAGCTCACCAGGGACAGGGGGTATACAGCCCCAGCATTTT
TRBV6-1	TRBJ1-3	.	.	CASSHRQISGNTIYF	TGTGCCAGCAGTCATAGACAGATCTCTGGAAACACCATATATTTT
TRBV7-8	TRBJ2-1	.	TRBD2	CASSLPRRLAAHNEQFF	TGTGCCAGCAGCTTACCCCGACGACTAGCGGCTCACAATGAGCAGTTCTTC
TRBV20-1	TRBJ2-1	.	.	CSAETVPGQFF	TGCAGTGCGGAGACGGTCCCTGGGCAGTTCTTC
TRBV9	TRBJ2-5	.	.	CASSVGVGGHEETQYF	TGTGCCAGCAGCGTAGGAGTGGGGGGGCACGAAGAGACCCAGTACTTC
TRBV6-6	TRBJ2-2	once	.	CASGHSGSGELFF	TGTGCCAGCGGCCACAGCGGTTCAGGGGAGCTGTTTTTT
TRBV7-9	TRBJ2-4	.	.	CASSLVTSENIQYF	TGTGCCAGCAGCTTAGTTACTTCAGAAAACATTCAGTACTTC
TRBV11-3	TRBJ2-1	.	.	CASSLVTGKSYNEQFF	TGTGCCAGCAGCTTAGTAACAGGGAAATCCTACAATGAGCAGTTCTTC
TRBV9	TRBJ2-3	.	.	CASSADPTGSDTQYF	TGTGCCAGCAGCGCCGATCCGACAGGATCCGATACGCAGTATTTT
TRBV5-1	TRBJ2-7	.	.	CASSSGGQSTYEQYF	TGCGCCAGCAGCTCCGGTGGACAGAGTACCTACGAGCAGTACTTC
TRBV5-8	TRBJ2-7	once	TRBD2	CASSPTSGGNSYEQYF	TGTGCCAGCAGCCCGACTAGCGGGGGGAACTCCTACGAGCAGTACTTC
TRBV27	TRBJ1-2	.	.	CASSSWGRYGDYGYTF	TGTGCCAGCAGTTCATGGGGAAGATATGGGGACTATGGCTACACCTTC
TRBV10-1	TRBJ2-7	.	.	CASSERSFREQYF	TGCGCCAGCAGTGAGAGATCCTTCAGGGAGCAGTACTTC
TRBV19	TRBJ2-2	once	.	CASSIGGGAPGELFF	TGTGCCAGTAGTATAGGTGGGGGGGCCCCCGGGGAGCTGTTTTTT
TRBV27	TRBJ2-7	.	.	CASSLTRGANEQYF	TGTGCCAGCAGTTTAACCAGGGGAGCGAACGAGCAGTACTTC
TRBV19	TRBJ2-2	.	TRBD1	CASSSPFTGGWGELFF	TGTGCCAGTAGCAGCCCCTTCACAGGGGGCTGGGGGGAGCTGTTTTTT
TRBV7-6	TRBJ2-1	.	.	CASSPTPGTQSNEQFF	TGTGCCAGCAGCCCAACCCCCGGGACACAAAGTAATGAGCAGTTCTTC
TRBV4-3	TRBJ2-7	.	TRBD1	CASSQDLPRDRGYEQYF	TGCGCCAGCAGCCAAGATTTGCCAAGGGACAGGGGCTACGAGCAGTACTTC
TRBV5-6	TRBJ1-6	.	.	CASSLGGVNSPLHF	TGTGCCAGCAGCTTGGGAGGGGTGAATTCACCCCTCCACTTT
TRBV5-1	TRBJ2-6	.	.	CASSWGSGANVLTF	TGCGCCAGCAGTTGGGGGTCTGGGGCCAACGTCCTGACTTTC
TRBV7-2	TRBJ2-1	.	TRBD2	CASSSRFTSGGDYNEQFF	TGTGCCAGCAGCTCACGTTTCACTAGCGGGGGGGATTACAATGAGCAGTTCTTC
TRBV5-5	TRBJ1-2	.	.	CASSLEPTGAPNYGYTF	TGTGCCAGCAGCTTGGAACCTACAGGAGCACCTAACTATGGCTACACCTTC
TRBV5-6	TRBJ1-4	.	.	CASSLKGGNEKLFF	TGTGCCAGCAGCTTGAAAGGGGGGAATGAAAAACTGTTTTTT
TRBV5-6	TRBJ1-6	.	.	CASSLYGGSRSPLHF	TGTGCCAGCAGCTTGTACGGGGGTTCTAGGTCACCCCTCCACTTT
TRBV28	TRBJ2-5	.	.	CASSLPFLQDPQETQYF	TGTGCCAGCAGTTTACCATTTTTACAGGACCCACAAGAGACCCAGTACTTC
TRBV9	TRBJ2-2	.	TRBD1	CASSFTGANTGELFF	TGTGCCAGCAGCTTCACAGGGGCCAACACCGGGGAGCTGTTTTTT
TRBV7-3	TRBJ1-1	.	TRBD1	CASGTGTTEAFF	TGTGCCAGCGGGACAGGGACCACTGAAGCTTTCTTT
TRBV27	TRBJ2-7	few	.	CASSFRGRNYEQYF	TGTGCCAGCAGTTTTCGGGGCAGAAACTACGAGCAGTACTTC
TRBV7-9	TRBJ1-1	.	TRBD1	CASSLSQGATEAFF	TGTGCCAGCAGCTTAAGTCAGGGGGCTACTGAAGCTTTCTTT
TRBV4-2	TRBJ2-7	.	TRBD2	CASSRLAGDYEQYF	TGTGCCAGCAGCCGACTAGCGGGGGACTACGAGCAGTACTTC
TRBV10-3	TRBJ2-7	.	TRBD1	CAISPQRGQGAREQYF	TGTGCCATCAGTCCCCAAAGGGGACAGGGGGCGCGGGAGCAGTACTTC
TRBV5-8	TRBJ1-3	.	.	CASSLNRGNTIYF	TGTGCCAGCAGCTTGAACCGGGGAAACACCATATATTTT
TRBV9	TRBJ1-2	once	.	CASSVAPTHLRSYTF	TGTGCCAGCAGCGTAGCCCCGACTCACCTGAGGAGCTACACCTTC
TRBV19	TRBJ1-5	.	TRBD1	CASRRDRGGDSNQPQHF	TGTGCCAGTAGGAGGGACAGGGGAGGTGATAGCAATCAGCCCCAGCATTTT
TRBV11-3	TRBJ2-7	.	.	CASKVGDFSYEQYF	TGTGCCAGTAAGGTAGGGGATTTTTCCTACGAGCAGTACTTC